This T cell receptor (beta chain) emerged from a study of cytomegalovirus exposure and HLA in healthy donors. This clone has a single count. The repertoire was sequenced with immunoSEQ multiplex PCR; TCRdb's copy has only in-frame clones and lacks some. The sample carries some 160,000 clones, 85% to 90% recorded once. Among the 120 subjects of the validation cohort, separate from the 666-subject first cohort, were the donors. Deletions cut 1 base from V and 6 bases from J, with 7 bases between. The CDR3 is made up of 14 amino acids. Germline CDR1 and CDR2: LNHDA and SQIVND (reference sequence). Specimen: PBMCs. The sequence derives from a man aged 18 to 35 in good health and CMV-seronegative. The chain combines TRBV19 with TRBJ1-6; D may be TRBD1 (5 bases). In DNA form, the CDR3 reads TGTGCCAGTAGTATAGGGGGCGGTAATTCACCCCTCCACTTT. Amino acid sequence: CASSIGGGNSPLHF. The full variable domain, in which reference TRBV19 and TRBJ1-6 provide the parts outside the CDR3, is DGGITQSPKYLFRKEGQNVTLSCEQNLNHDAMYWYRQDPGQGLRLIYYSQIVNDFQKGDIAEGYSVSREKKESFPLTVTSAQKNPTAFYLCASSIGGGNSPLHFGNGTRLTVT.